Following are 17 T cell receptor beta chains from one sample sequenced in a study of blood T cell repertoires in COVID-19. Some clones are missing from TCRdb's copy, which holds only in-frame ones; the method was immunoSEQ multiplex PCR. The sample includes some 200,000 clones, about 86% of them seen just once. Sequenced sample: peripheral blood. The receptors here all came from a young woman who had recovered from COVID-19.

The genes are TRBV11-2 and TRBJ2-3; TRBD2 agrees at 8 bases. The germline V gene has CDR1 SGHAT and CDR2 FQNNGV. With 1 base clipped from V and 5 bases from J, the junction kept 11 bases outside the gene matches. This CDR3 comprises 17 residues. The CDR3 here is CASSLGSATGGLDTQYF. In DNA, the CDR3 is TGTGCCAGCAGCTTAGGATCGGCAACGGGAGGGCTAGATACGCAGTATTTT.

The sample holds one count of this clone. V gene TRBV19 combines with J gene TRBJ1-4; 7 bases are shared with TRBD1. This CDR3 is built from 14 residues. The V gene end was trimmed by 5 bases and the J gene end by 4 bases; junction bases not matched to a gene: 4. From germline, CDR1 is LNHDA and CDR2 SQIVND (reference sequence). CDR3 amino acids: CASSETGINEKLFF. The CDR3 DNA follows: TGTGCCAGTAGTGAGACAGGGATTAATGAAAAACTGTTTTTT.

The sample holds one count of this clone. This chain joins TRBV7-2 and TRBJ2-2, with 14 nucleotides matching TRBD2. This CDR3 has 19 amino acids. CDR1 and CDR2 (germline): SGHTA, FQGNSA. V lost 5 bases, J lost 5 bases, and 13 bases stayed unmatched. CDR3: CASSTQTGLAGVQTGELFF. The CDR3 DNA is TGTGCCAGCAGCACACAGACGGGACTAGCGGGAGTTCAAACCGGGGAGCTGTTTTTT.

The V call is TRBV5-4, the J call TRBJ2-2; 13 bases match TRBD2. Germline CDR1 SGHNT, CDR2 YYREEE (reference sequence). V lost 5 bases, J lost 6 bases, and 10 bases stayed unmatched. This CDR3 contains 17 residues. The CDR3 nucleotides read TGTGCCAGCAGGCGGACTAGCGGGAGAGATCGGTCCGGGGAGCTGTTTTTT. Its protein is CASRRTSGRDRSGELFF.

The chain carries TRBV10-1 and TRBJ1-1; D is perhaps TRBD1 (5 bases). V dropped 5 bases and J dropped 1 base, with 8 bases sitting between them. This CDR3 has 13 residues. CDR1 WNHNN and CDR2 SYGVQD come from the germline V gene (reference sequence). DNA for the CDR3: TGCGCCAGCAGTTCGGGGGGGAACACTGAAGCTTTCTTT. The encoded protein is CASSSGGNTEAFF.

The chain links TRBV3-1 (or the pseudogene TRBV3-2) to TRBJ2-2, with 13 bases that match TRBD2. The CDR3 is 19 residues long. Germline loops: CDR1 LGHDT, CDR2 YNNKEL (reference sequence). V was pared by 5 bases and J by 5 bases, with 14 bases of the junction left unmatched. DNA for the CDR3: TGTGCCAGCAGCAATACGCGAGGACTAGCGGGAGTCCGGACCGGGGAGCTGTTTTTT. It is translated as CASSNTRGLAGVRTGELFF.

The rearrangement uses TRBV18 and TRBJ2-2; 8 nucleotides agree with TRBD2. This CDR3 is 15 amino acids long. V shed 5 bases, J shed 4 bases, and the junction held 6 bases outside the gene matches. Germline V gene sequence: CDR1 KGHSH, CDR2 LQKENI. CDR3 sequence: CASSSGTRSTGELFF. The CDR3 coding sequence is TGTGCCAGCTCATCCGGGACTAGAAGCACCGGGGAGCTGTTTTTT. Combining the CDR3 with reference TRBV18 and TRBJ2-2 gives the whole variable domain NAGVMQNPRHLVRRRGQEARLRCSPMKGHSHVYWYRQLPEEGLKFMVYLQKENIIDESGMPKERFSAEFPKEGPSILRIQQVVRGDSAAYFCASSSGTRSTGELFFGEGSRLTVL.

This chain uses TRBV18 with TRBJ2-5; D is perhaps TRBD2 (6 bases). V was pared by 4 bases and J by 1 base, with 7 bases between. The germline gives CDR1 KGHSH, CDR2 LQKENI. CDR3 length equals 13 residues. The CDR3 bases are TGTGCCAGCTCACAGGGACTCCAAGAGACCCAGTACTTC. Protein sequence: CASSQGLQETQYF. The full variable domain, its missing parts supplied by reference TRBV18 and TRBJ2-5, is NAGVMQNPRHLVRRRGQEARLRCSPMKGHSHVYWYRQLPEEGLKFMVYLQKENIIDESGMPKERFSAEFPKEGPSILRIQQVVRGDSAAYFCASSQGLQETQYFGPGTRLLVL.

The table lists this clone with a few counts. This chain uses TRBV6-1 with TRBJ2-1, with a weak D call TRBD2 (6 bases). The CDR3 has 18 amino acids. Germline V lookup: CDR1 MNHNS, CDR2 SASEGT. V lost 1 base and J lost 4, with 20 bases in between. CDR3 amino acids: CASSEGRGYLSPYNEQFF. The DNA of the CDR3 is TGTGCCAGCAGTGAAGGGAGGGGATACCTTTCCCCTTACAATGAGCAGTTCTTC.

This rearrangement joins TRBV7-9 to TRBJ1-6; D is uncertain. The CDR3 contains 13 residues. Germline CDR1 reads SEHNR; CDR2 reads FQNEAQ (reference sequence). With 2 bases removed from V and 7 bases from J, the gap between germline ends came to 6 bases. Written as DNA, the CDR3 is TGTGCCAGCAGCTTAAGCAAGAATTCACCCCTCCACTTT. Amino acid sequence: CASSLSKNSPLHF.

The chain couples TRBV28 to TRBJ2-3; D possibly corresponds to TRBD1 (6 bases). Germline CDR1 reads MDHEN; CDR2 reads SYDVKM. V was cut by 5 bases and J by 4 bases, with 13 bases left in between. This CDR3 spans 14 amino acids. CDR3 region: CASSHPTGPDTQYF. CDR3 DNA sequence: TGTGCCAGCAGTCACCCGACAGGCCCAGATACGCAGTATTTT.

The rearrangement links TRBV29-1 to TRBJ1-2; D remains unclear. CDR3 size: 12 residues. Deletions cut 6 bases from V and 3 bases from J, with 11 bases between. Germline V gives CDR1 SQVTM, CDR2 ANQGSEA. CDR3 in amino acids: CSVAISDYGYTF. Here the CDR3 DNA reads TGCAGCGTCGCTATCTCGGACTATGGCTACACCTTC.

This clone was seen just once. The gene calls are TRBV3-1 (or the pseudogene TRBV3-2) and TRBJ1-1; D is possibly TRBD1 (5 bases). CDR3 length: 17 residues. The germline V gene has CDR1 LGHDT and CDR2 YNNKEL (reference sequence). Trimming removed 4 bases from V and 4 bases from J, with 22 bases in between. The CDR3 coding sequence is TGTGCCAGCAGCCCACCTCCCAGGGCCCTGGGCCCCACTGAAGCTTTCTTT. This translates into CASSPPPRALGPTEAFF.

This sequence joins TRBV10-3 and TRBJ2-3; 10 bases are a match to TRBD1. This CDR3 contains 17 residues. With 6 bases clipped from V and 0 bases from J, the junction kept 9 bases outside the gene matches. Germline lookup yields CDR1 ENHRY and CDR2 SYGVKD. Written as DNA, the CDR3 is TGTGCCATCAGCGCCGGGACAGGGGCCGCTAGCACAGATACGCAGTATTTT. Translated: CAISAGTGAASTDTQYF.

This sequence joins TRBV3-1 (or the pseudogene TRBV3-2) and TRBJ2-2; 11 nucleotides match TRBD2. Germline V lookup: CDR1 LGHDT, CDR2 YNNKEL (reference sequence). The length of the CDR3 is 15 residues. Germline trimming cut 0 bases from V and 9 bases from J; bases unmatched to any gene: 3. The CDR3 coding sequence is TGTGCCAGCAGCCAAGATACTAGCGGGAGTAGGGAGCTGTTTTTT. Amino acids: CASSQDTSGSRELFF.

The gene calls are TRBV29-1 and TRBJ1-3; D unclear. The CDR3 sequence is 14 residues long. Trimming shortened V by 6 bases and J by 0 bases, and 12 bases separated the two germline ends. Germline loops: CDR1 SQVTM, CDR2 ANQGSEA. The DNA for the CDR3 is TGCAGCGTGAAGACTGTTAACTCTGGAAACACCATATATTTT. Translated, it gives CSVKTVNSGNTIYF.

This chain joins TRBV24-1 and TRBJ2-3; the match to TRBD2 covers 14 bases. The length of the CDR3 is 17 residues. The ends lost 4 bases at V and 6 bases at J; junction bases unmatched: 8. CDR1 KGHDR and CDR2 SFDVKD come from the germline V gene. This chain's CDR3 is CATSDPGLAGGRDTQYF. The CDR3 DNA reads as TGTGCCACCAGTGACCCTGGACTAGCGGGAGGTAGGGATACGCAGTATTTT.